The 13 T cell receptor beta chains reported below all come from one sample, sequenced in a study of T cells in women clearing cervical HPV infection. Measured with immunoSEQ multiplex PCR; TCRdb has only the in-frame clones, and not every one. This sample contains about 20,000 clones. Sequencing was done on a sample of blood buffy coat. The receptors stem from a woman between 18 and 69 years old with a cervical HPV16 infection that either progressed to CIN3+ or cleared (not recorded which).

In regard to this clone: The read ends 3 residues before the CDR3 terminus; that terminus is restored from the germline J gene. This chain connects TRBV2 to TRBJ1-1; TRBD1 is a possible D gene (6 bases). The CDR3 runs 14 residues. V shed 3 bases and J shed 5 bases, with 13 bases lying between them. CDR1 and CDR2 (germline): SNHLY, FYNNEI. CDR3 loop: CASSEQGFNTEAFF. The CDR3 DNA, read in part, is TGTGCCAGCAGTGAGCAGGGGTTCAATACTGAA.

Of note for this clone: The read finishes 3 residues shy of the CDR3 end, and the germline J gene is used to complete it. The V call is TRBV5-1, the J call TRBJ2-1; TRBD2 matches 14 bases. The CDR3 length is 17 residues. The ends lost 4 bases at V and 4 bases at J; junction bases unmatched: 7. The V gene's germline CDR1 is SGHRS and CDR2 YFSETQ. Partial CDR3 DNA: TGCGCCAGCAGCCCCGGGACTAGCGGGGGCCTTTACAATGAG. The encoded protein is CASSPGTSGGLYNE. The complete CDR3 reads CASSPGTSGGLYNEQFF.

On this clone: With the read ending 3 residues before the CDR3 end, the germline J gene is used to fill in that end. V is TRBV4-1 and J is TRBJ1-2; perhaps TRBD1 as D (5 bases). V was clipped by 0 bases and J by 6 bases, with 14 bases between them. Germline assignment: CDR1 MGHRA and CDR2 YSYEKL. CDR3 length: 15 residues. CDR3 residues: CASSQEGAVPHGYTF. Incomplete CDR3 DNA: TGCGCCAGCAGCCAAGAAGGGGCGGTCCCCCATGGC.

Regarding this clone: The CDR3 extends 3 residues past the end of the read, so its final part is completed from the germline J gene. The rearrangement links TRBV30 to TRBJ1-5; TRBD1 matches at 10 bases. The CDR3 is 14 residues long. CDR1 is GTSNPN, CDR2 SVGIG, per germline (reference sequence). Trimming at V came to 0 bases and at J to 6 bases, leaving 2 bases not matched to a gene. The CDR3 loop reads CAWSVGQGIQPQHF. The sequenced part of the CDR3 DNA is TGTGCCTGGAGTGTGGGACAGGGGATTCAGCCC.

Worth noting for this clone: The read is 3 residues too short to cover the CDR3 end, so that end is filled in from the germline J gene. The genes are TRBV30 and TRBJ2-3; 9 nucleotides line up with TRBD1. The CDR3 runs 14 residues. Germline CDR1 GTSNPN, CDR2 SVGIG (reference sequence). V shed 7 bases and J 3 bases; nucleotides not matched to a gene: 8. The covered CDR3 bases are TGTGCCTCGACCCGGGACAGGGTTACAGATACG. This encodes CASTRDRVTDT. The full CDR3 protein reads CASTRDRVTDTQYF.

In the case of this clone: The read terminates 3 residues ahead of where the CDR3 ends, so the germline J gene completes it. This rearrangement joins TRBV11-1 to TRBJ2-5; 8 nucleotides match TRBD2. The CDR3 spans 15 residues. The germline gives CDR1 SGHAT, CDR2 FQDESV (reference sequence). V lost 6 bases and J lost 5; bases outside the gene matches: 11. The part of the CDR3 DNA that was read is TGTGCCAGCAGTCCCGTCTCGGGGGGGCCGGAGACC. Its translation: CASSPVSGGPET. The full CDR3 is CASSPVSGGPETQYF.

About this clone: The read ends 3 residues early relative to the CDR3; the germline J gene fills the gap. The rearrangement links TRBV2 to TRBJ2-3, with TRBD2 matching over 13 bases. V lost 4 bases, J lost 2 bases, and 3 bases stayed unmatched. Germline-derived CDR1 and CDR2 are SNHLY and FYNNEI. The CDR3 has 16 residues. CDR3 protein: CASSGGLAGITDTQYF. CDR3 DNA (partial): TGTGCCAGCAGTGGGGGACTAGCGGGGATCACAGATACG.

Concerning this clone itself: One end of the junction does not line up with germline, which may come from a read error. With the read ending 3 residues before the CDR3 end, the germline J gene is used to fill in that end. V is TRBV2 and J is TRBJ1-1, with D tentatively TRBD1 (5 bases). This CDR3 spans 14 amino acids. The germline V gene encodes CDR1 SNHLY and CDR2 FYNNEI. CDR3 DNA, as far as it was read: TGTGCCAGCAGATCTTACGAGGGGAACCCTGAA. It yields the protein CASRSYEGNPE. The full CDR3 is CASRSYEGNPEAFF. Supplemented by reference TRBV2 and TRBJ1-1, the full variable domain reads EPEVTQTPSHQVTQMGQEVILRCVPISNHLYFYWYRQILGQKVEFLVSFYNNEISEKSEIFDDQFSVERPDGSNFTLKIRSTKLEDSAMYFCASRSYEGNPEAFFGQGTRLTVV.

As regards this clone: The CDR3 end is not reached by the read, which stops 3 residues before it; the germline J gene fills it in. The chain carries TRBV18 and TRBJ1-6, with 7 bases that match TRBD1. CDR1 and CDR2 (germline): KGHSH, LQKENI. The length of the CDR3 is 16 residues. With V trimmed by 4 bases and J by 5 bases, 8 bases remained unmatched. The CDR3 protein is CASSLEGDSNNSPLHF. CDR3 bases read: TGTGCCAGCTCACTAGAGGGGGACAGCAATAATTCACCC.

Comment on this clone: Coverage ceases 3 residues before the CDR3 finishes, and the germline J gene fills in the end. The chain is built from TRBV19 and TRBJ2-5; D is tentatively TRBD1 or TRBD2 (7 bases each). The germline V gene has CDR1 LNHDA and CDR2 SQIVND (reference sequence). The CDR3 contains 13 residues. Between the trimmed V and J ends, which lost 7 bases and 5 bases, there was a span of 14 bases. The CDR3 spells CASNNRGGETQYF. CDR3 bases read: TGTGCCAGTAATAACAGGGGAGGGGAGACC.

A note on this clone: The DNA ends 3 residues before the CDR3 does, and the rest of the CDR3 is filled in from the germline J gene. The V gene is TRBV20-1, the J gene TRBJ1-2; possibly TRBD1 for D (5 bases). CDR1 and CDR2 from the germline V gene are DFQATT and SNEGSKA (reference sequence). V was cut by 6 bases and J by 3 bases, with 17 bases left in between. This CDR3 spans 14 amino acids. CDR3 sequence: CSAKSGGTDYGYTF. Partial CDR3 DNA: TGCAGTGCCAAAAGCGGGGGGACCGACTATGGC.

Turning to this clone: From the germline J gene comes the end of the CDR3, since the read stops 3 residues before it. The V call is TRBV19, the J call TRBJ2-7; 8 bases fit TRBD1. V gave up 5 bases and J gave up 2 bases; unmatched junction bases: 5. Germline V gene lookup returns CDR1 LNHDA and CDR2 SQIVND (reference sequence). CDR3 size: 14 residues. CDR3 DNA, as far as it was read: TGTGCCAGTAGTGCACGGGACAGGCCCTACGAG. Encoded protein: CASSARDRPYE. The CDR3 in its entirety is CASSARDRPYEQYF.

Notes on this clone: The CDR3 end lies 3 residues beyond the end of the read and is filled in from the germline J gene. This chain connects TRBV10-3 to TRBJ2-1, with TRBD2 identical over 11 bases. Germline-derived CDR1 and CDR2 are ENHRY and SYGVKD. The trim removed 3 bases at V and 6 bases at J, leaving 7 bases unmatched. The CDR3 covers 16 residues. The CDR3 bases that were read are TGTGCCATCAGTGAACCTACTAGCGGGGGATCCAATGAG. Amino acid sequence: CAISEPTSGGSNE. The entire CDR3 protein is CAISEPTSGGSNEQFF.